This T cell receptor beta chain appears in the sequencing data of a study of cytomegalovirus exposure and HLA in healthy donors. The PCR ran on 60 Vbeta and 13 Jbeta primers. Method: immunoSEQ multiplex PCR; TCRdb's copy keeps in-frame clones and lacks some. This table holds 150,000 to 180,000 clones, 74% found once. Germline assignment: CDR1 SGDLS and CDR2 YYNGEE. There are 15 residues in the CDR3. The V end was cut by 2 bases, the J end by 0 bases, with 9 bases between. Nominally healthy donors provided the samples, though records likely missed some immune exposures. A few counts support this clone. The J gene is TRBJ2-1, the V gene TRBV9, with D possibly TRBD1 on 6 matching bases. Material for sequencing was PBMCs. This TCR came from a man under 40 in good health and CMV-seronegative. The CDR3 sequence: CASSVGTNSYNEQFF. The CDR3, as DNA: TGTGCCAGCAGCGTCGGGACAAACTCCTACAATGAGCAGTTCTTC.